This T cell receptor beta chain was captured in a study of T-cell memory formation after mild COVID-19. Regarding the study as a whole: Those CD4+ clones that contracted were mainly in CM and EM (CD8+ ones in EMRA).

Regarding this clonotype: Its antigen is still unknown.

TCRdb re-analysed the 5' RACE reads in MiXCR, keeping a single row per CDR3 protein. This table holds hundreds of thousands of distinct CDR3 sequences, 13% to 15% found once. The length of the CDR3 is 15 residues. V shed 3 bases and J shed 7 bases, with 13 bases lying between them. CDR1 is MNHEY and CDR2 is SMNVEV in the germline V gene (reference sequence). Sequencing was performed on PBMCs or a T cell subset sorted from them (not recorded which). The clonotype comes from a man in his late teens or twenties who had mild COVID-19 (a few samples of this study predate the infection). Cell type and time point are not known. The J gene is TRBJ1-6, the V gene TRBV27, with D hard to call. The CDR3 spells CASSFREASNSPLHF. CDR3 sequence (DNA): TGTGCCAGCAGTTTCCGGGAAGCATCAAATTCACCCCTCCACTTT.